The T cell receptor beta chain described here comes from a study of CD8+CD57+ T cells in acquired aplastic anemia. Overall study context: Sorted CD4+ and CD8+ cells gave a mean 3.2 ug DNA, range roughly 0.18 to 27.4 ug. The study obtained 10 million to 12 million reads on average for CD4+ cells from healthy donors.

This clonotype has a count of ten or more. Investigators profiled TCR beta VDJ and CDR3 from genomic DNA template. TCRdb passed the reads through MiXCR, listing each CDR3 protein once. Among about 170,000 distinct CDR3 sequences listed, around 60% were seen once. Germline CDR1 is SGHDT and CDR2 is YYEEEE. The CDR3 is 17 residues long. V lost 3 bases to trimming and J lost 4 bases; unmatched junction nucleotides: 15. The chain carries TRBV5-6 and TRBJ2-5; TRBD1 matches 7 bases. The sequence was collected from a human donor in good health. Sequencing was done on a sample of sorted CD4+, CD8+, or CD8+CD57+ T cells (not recorded which) from PBMCs. CDR3 DNA: TGTGCCAGCAGCTCTGGCCCAGGGGGAGATTTTCTAGAGACCCAGTACTTC. Translating it yields CASSSGPGGDFLETQYF.